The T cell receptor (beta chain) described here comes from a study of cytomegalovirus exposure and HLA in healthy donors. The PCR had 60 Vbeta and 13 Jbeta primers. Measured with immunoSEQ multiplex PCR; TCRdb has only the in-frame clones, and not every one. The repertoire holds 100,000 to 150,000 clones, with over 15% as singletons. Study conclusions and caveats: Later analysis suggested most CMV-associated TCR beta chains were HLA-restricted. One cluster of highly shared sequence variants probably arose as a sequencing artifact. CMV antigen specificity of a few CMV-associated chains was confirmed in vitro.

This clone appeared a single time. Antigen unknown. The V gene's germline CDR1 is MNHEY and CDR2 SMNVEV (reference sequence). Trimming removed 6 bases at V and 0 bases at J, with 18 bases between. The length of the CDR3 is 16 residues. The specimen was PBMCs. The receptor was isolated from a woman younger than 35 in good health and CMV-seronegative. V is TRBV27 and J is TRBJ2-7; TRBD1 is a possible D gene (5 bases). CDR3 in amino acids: CASRTATAPFSYEQYF. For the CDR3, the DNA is TGTGCCAGCAGGACAGCGACCGCGCCTTTCTCCTACGAGCAGTACTTC.